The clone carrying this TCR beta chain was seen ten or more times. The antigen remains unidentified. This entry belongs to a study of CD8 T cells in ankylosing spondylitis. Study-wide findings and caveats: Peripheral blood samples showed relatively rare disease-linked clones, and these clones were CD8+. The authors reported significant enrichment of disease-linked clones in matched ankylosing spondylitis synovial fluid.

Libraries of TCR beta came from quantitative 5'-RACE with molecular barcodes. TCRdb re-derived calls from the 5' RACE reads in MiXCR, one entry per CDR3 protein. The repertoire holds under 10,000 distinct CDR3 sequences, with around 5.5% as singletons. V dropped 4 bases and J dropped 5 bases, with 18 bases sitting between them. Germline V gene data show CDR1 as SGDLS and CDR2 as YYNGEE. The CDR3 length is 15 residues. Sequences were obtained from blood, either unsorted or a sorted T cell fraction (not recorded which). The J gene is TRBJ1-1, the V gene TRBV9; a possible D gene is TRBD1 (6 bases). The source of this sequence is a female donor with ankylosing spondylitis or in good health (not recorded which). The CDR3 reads CASSPSGQLGTEAFF. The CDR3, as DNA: TGTGCCAGCAGCCCGTCAGGACAGCTTGGGACTGAAGCTTTCTTT.